This entry lists 14 T cell receptor beta chains sequenced from one sample in a study of blood T cell repertoires in COVID-19. Sequencing used immunoSEQ multiplex PCR; TCRdb keeps in-frame clones, though not all of them. In the table there are 200,000 to 250,000 clones, 65% to 90% of which are singletons. The sample comprised peripheral blood. The receptor source for this set is an elderly woman with active or convalescent COVID-19.

A remark on this clone: Other nucleotide sequences from this sample produce the same CDR3. The J gene is TRBJ2-3, the V gene TRBV7-2; no firm D call. The V end was cut by 3 bases, the J end by 0 bases, with 7 bases between. This CDR3 is built from 14 residues. The germline CDR1 and CDR2 sequences are SGHTA and FQGNSA. CDR3 amino acids: CASSLARSTDTQYF. CDR3 sequence (DNA): TGTGCCAGCAGCTTGGCCCGTAGCACAGATACGCAGTATTTT.

The chain employs TRBV6-5 and TRBJ2-5, with D unresolved. V lost 6 bases to trimming and J lost 4 bases, with 15 bases between them. The CDR3 spans 14 residues. Germline CDR1 MNHEY, CDR2 SVGAGI. CDR3 amino acids: CASSHFGGGETQYF. The CDR3 bases are TGTGCCAGCAGCCACTTTGGCGGTGGAGAGACCCAGTACTTC.

Turning to this clone: The sample holds other DNA sequences that translate to the same CDR3. The J gene is TRBJ1-5, the V gene TRBV3-1 (or the pseudogene TRBV3-2), with a possible D match to TRBD1 (5 bases). In germline, CDR1 is LGHDT, CDR2 YNNKEL (reference sequence). The CDR3 loop spans 15 amino acids. V lost 1 base to trimming and J lost 2 bases, with 9 bases between them. The CDR3 DNA follows: TGTGCCAGCAGCCAAGGGGGCTTGGGCAATCAGCCCCAGCATTTT. Encoded protein: CASSQGGLGNQPQHF.

Concerning this clone itself: Relative to the germline gene, one junction end is altered; a read error may explain this. V and J are TRBV12-3 or TRBV12-4 and TRBJ1-1, with D possibly TRBD1 on 5 matching bases. The CDR3 spans 13 residues. The CDR3: CASSLTEVSSASF. The CDR3 DNA follows: TGTGCCAGCAGCTTGACAGAGGTCTCTTCAGCAAGCTTT.

This clone was observed a handful of times. The genes are TRBV15 and TRBJ1-4, with D unresolved. Germline CDR1 LNHNV, CDR2 YYDKDF (reference sequence). Trimming took off 1 base at V and 0 bases at J, with 6 bases between the two ends. The CDR3 loop spans 15 amino acids. CDR3 region: CATSRADSTNEKLFF. The CDR3 DNA sequence: TGTGCCACCAGCAGAGCAGACTCAACTAATGAAAAACTGTTTTTT.

The genes are TRBV5-1 and TRBJ1-1, with 9 bases matching TRBD1. V lost 4 bases to trimming and J lost 5 bases; unmatched junction nucleotides: 3. Germline CDR1 and CDR2: SGHRS and YFSETQ. This CDR3 contains 13 residues. Written as DNA, the CDR3 is TGCGCCAGCAGCCGGACAGGGGTTACTGAAGCTTTCTTT. Protein: CASSRTGVTEAFF.

DNA of the CDR3: TGCGCCAGCAGCCAGGGGGATCAGCCCCAGCATTTT. This sequence encodes CASSQGDQPQHF. J is TRBJ1-5 and V is TRBV10-1; TRBD1 matches 7 bases. The CDR3 sequence is 12 residues long. CDR1 is WNHNN, CDR2 SYGVQD, per germline (reference sequence). V dropped 6 bases and J dropped 5; count of bases not matched to a gene: 1.

This clone showed up just once. This chain links TRBV27 with TRBJ2-1; D is undetermined. Germline lookup yields CDR1 MNHEY and CDR2 SMNVEV (reference sequence). The CDR3 length is 13 residues. Trimming took 0 bases from V and 6 from J, leaving 6 bases between them. CDR3 sequence (DNA): TGTGCCAGCAGTTTATCCCCGTTCAATGAGCAGTTCTTC. Its translation is CASSLSPFNEQFF.

V gene TRBV5-1 combines with J gene TRBJ2-7; 9 nucleotides line up with TRBD1. The CDR3 length is 13 residues. V was pared by 9 bases and J by 4 bases, with 8 bases of the junction left unmatched. Germline V gene sequence: CDR1 SGHRS, CDR2 YFSETQ. The CDR3 loop is CANLRDRAYEQYF. The CDR3 bases are TGCGCCAACCTCCGGGACAGGGCTTACGAGCAGTACTTC.

The table lists this clone with a few counts. The chain combines TRBV2 with TRBJ1-1, with TRBD1 identical over 9 bases. In germline, CDR1 is SNHLY, CDR2 FYNNEI. The CDR3 extends over 13 amino acids. The ends lost 6 bases at V and 7 bases at J; junction bases unmatched: 6. CDR3 coding DNA: TGTGCCAGCAGGGTCACAGGGGGCGGTGAAGCTTTCTTT. This gives the protein CASRVTGGGEAFF.

To note about this clone: The sample holds other DNA sequences that translate to the same CDR3. The CDR3 sequence is CASSLRSGELFF. The CDR3 DNA reads as TGTGCCAGCAGTTTGCGGTCCGGGGAGCTGTTTTTT. The genes are TRBV12-3 or TRBV12-4 and TRBJ2-2; the D is unclear. V dropped 3 bases and J dropped 6 bases, with 5 bases sitting between them. The CDR3 extends over 12 amino acids.

The chain joins TRBV19 to TRBJ1-5, with D uncertain. The CDR3 spans 15 residues. The V end was cut by 1 base, the J end by 4 bases, with 11 bases between. From germline, CDR1 is LNHDA and CDR2 SQIVND (reference sequence). The chain's CDR3 is CASSIVARGNQPQHF. For the CDR3, the DNA is TGTGCCAGTAGTATAGTGGCACGGGGAAATCAGCCCCAGCATTTT.

The rearrangement links TRBV7-9 to TRBJ2-1; D may be TRBD2 (6 bases). The germline CDR1 and CDR2 sequences are SEHNR and FQNEAQ (reference sequence). The CDR3 runs 14 residues. V gave up 5 bases and J gave up 6 bases, with 14 bases separating them. The CDR3 sequence: CASSAKLATNEQFF. DNA of the CDR3: TGTGCCAGCAGCGCAAAACTAGCCACCAATGAGCAGTTCTTC.

The gene calls are TRBV18 and TRBJ1-1; D unresolved. The CDR3 totals 15 residues. Germline assignment: CDR1 KGHSH and CDR2 LQKENI. Trimming took off 3 bases at V and 1 base at J, with 12 bases between the two ends. The CDR3 here is CASSPTTTGNTEAFF. CDR3 DNA: TGTGCCAGCTCACCTACGACAACCGGGAACACTGAAGCTTTCTTT.